This entry lists 18 T cell receptor beta chains sequenced from one sample in a study of response to subunit inactivated influenza vaccine. TCRdb used MiXCR to reprocess the RT-PCR reads, holding one entry per CDR3 protein. The data show around 600,000 distinct CDR3 sequences, 11% seen once. In addition, the sample was reused for a study of T cells expressing NK-cell markers. That source notes: TCR beta cDNA was generated via 5'RACE template switching incorporating UMIs.

The sequenced sample was PBMCs from blood, obtained on the day of vaccination. These TCRs come from a man aged 45-60 years who received an inactivated influenza vaccine.

This clonotype showed up just a few times. This chain links TRBV2 with TRBJ2-4; the match to TRBD2 covers 7 bases. The CDR3 contains 18 residues. V lost 0 bases, J lost 2 bases, and 10 bases stayed unmatched. Per the germline V gene, CDR1 is SNHLY and CDR2 is FYNNEI. The chain's CDR3 is CASSEAALGGLSKNIQYF. The CDR3 DNA is TGTGCCAGCAGTGAAGCTGCTTTGGGAGGGCTGTCCAAAAACATTCAGTACTTC.

This clonotype was observed a few times. This chain links TRBV6-1 with TRBJ2-3, with D unclear. This CDR3 spans 17 amino acids. Germline V CDR1 and CDR2: MNHNS, SASEGT. Trimming took 5 bases from V and 4 from J, leaving 22 bases between them. The CDR3 nucleotides are TGTGCCAGCAGTCCCCAGAATGACAAACCCCACCCAGATACGCAGTATTTT. Protein: CASSPQNDKPHPDTQYF.

The table lists this clonotype with a few counts. The chain links TRBV7-9 to TRBJ1-2, with D unclear. The germline V and J ends were trimmed by 0 bases and 7 bases, with 15 bases remaining between them. The CDR3 spans 15 residues. In germline, CDR1 is SEHNR, CDR2 FQNEAQ (reference sequence). CDR3 sequence (DNA): TGTGCCAGCAGCTTAGCCCGGGCAAGGTCGGGTGGCTACACCTTC. Residues: CASSLARARSGGYTF.

This chain uses TRBV7-9 with TRBJ2-6; 8 positions agree with TRBD1. This CDR3 is 14 amino acids long. V lost 5 bases and J lost 10; bases outside the gene matches: 7. Germline assignment: CDR1 SEHNR and CDR2 FQNEAQ (reference sequence). CDR3 region: CASSPWTGLNVLTF. CDR3 in DNA: TGTGCCAGCAGCCCCTGGACAGGGTTGAACGTCCTGACTTTC.

A few counts support this clonotype. The J gene is TRBJ2-2, the V gene TRBV24-1; D remains unclear. The CDR3 has 14 amino acids. The germline V and J ends were trimmed by 2 bases and 4 bases, with 7 bases remaining between them. Germline V lookup: CDR1 KGHDR, CDR2 SFDVKD. The CDR3 DNA follows: TGTGCCACCAGTGATTACTCCCGCACCGGGGAGCTGTTTTTT. Amino acid sequence: CATSDYSRTGELFF.

This clonotype turned up a few times. This rearrangement joins TRBV25-1 to TRBJ1-5, with TRBD1 identical over 11 bases. The CDR3 consists of 17 residues. Germline lookup yields CDR1 MGHDK and CDR2 SYGVNS. The ends lost 4 bases at V and 2 bases at J; junction bases unmatched: 7. CDR3 amino acids: CASSGTGGATGNQPQHF. In DNA form, the CDR3 reads TGTGCCAGCAGTGGGACAGGGGGCGCAACCGGCAATCAGCCCCAGCATTTT.

This rearrangement joins TRBV12-3 or TRBV12-4 to TRBJ2-3; possible D gene TRBD2, 7 bases. Trimming cost V 5 bases and J 4 bases, with 19 bases left between them. The CDR3 runs to 16 residues. The CDR3 DNA reads TGTGCCAGCAGTACCCTCGGGGGCGGGGGCGCAGATACGCAGTATTTT. This sequence encodes CASSTLGGGGADTQYF.

This clonotype has ten or more counts. The gene calls are TRBV7-8 and TRBJ2-3; D gene uncertain. The CDR3 sequence is 18 residues long. Looked up from germline, CDR1 is SGHVS and CDR2 is FQNEAQ. V lost 5 bases and J lost 2, with 23 bases in between. CDR3 residues: CASSLPVRLRRFTDTQYF. As DNA, the CDR3 is TGTGCCAGCAGCCTTCCAGTACGGTTAAGAAGATTCACAGATACGCAGTATTTT.

This clonotype was observed a few times. The chain recombines TRBV5-6 with TRBJ2-5; D remains ambiguous. The CDR3 has 16 amino acids. The ends were cut back, 4 bases at V and 5 bases at J, with 21 bases in the middle. Germline CDR1 and CDR2: SGHDT and YYEEEE. The CDR3 region is CASSGGLQSLGETQYF. The CDR3 DNA sequence: TGTGCCAGCAGCGGTGGGTTGCAGAGCCTAGGGGAGACCCAGTACTTC.

At least ten counts were recorded for this clonotype. The chain couples TRBV11-2 to TRBJ2-1; a possible D gene is TRBD1 (6 bases). CDR1 is SGHAT and CDR2 is FQNNGV in the germline V gene. The CDR3 has 16 residues. V dropped 2 bases and J dropped 5 bases, with 16 bases sitting between them. The CDR3: CASSLFSDAGDNEQFF. The DNA of the CDR3 is TGTGCCAGCAGCTTATTCTCGGACGCAGGGGACAATGAGCAGTTCTTC.

This clonotype showed up just a few times. The V and J genes are TRBV5-5 and TRBJ2-1; TRBD2 agrees at 11 bases. With V trimmed by 1 base and J by 16 bases, 7 bases remained unmatched. The CDR3 is 13 residues long. CDR1 is SGHKS and CDR2 is YYEKEE in the germline V gene (reference sequence). In DNA form, the CDR3 reads TGTGCCAGCAGCTTGTCTAGCGGGGGGTTAAACTTCTTC. Amino acid sequence: CASSLSSGGLNFF.

The CDR3 is CASSLERPNYGYTF. CDR3 bases: TGCGCCAGCAGCTTGGAACGGCCTAACTATGGCTACACCTTC. The J gene is TRBJ1-2, the V gene TRBV5-1; no clear D. V was trimmed by 0 bases and J by 0 bases, leaving 6 bases between them. This CDR3 region has 14 residues. Germline V lookup: CDR1 SGHRS, CDR2 YFSETQ.

This clonotype was seen more than once but under ten times. The chain carries TRBV4-1 and TRBJ2-6; 7 bases are shared with TRBD1. CDR3 length: 19 amino acids. V was pared by 5 bases and J by 0 bases, with 13 bases of the junction left unmatched. Germline CDR1 reads MGHRA; CDR2 reads YSYEKL. The CDR3 sequence is CASSYSTGTAISGANVLTF. As DNA, the CDR3 is TGCGCCAGCAGCTACAGCACCGGGACAGCTATCTCTGGGGCCAACGTCCTGACTTTC.

This clonotype showed up many times. The chain combines TRBV12-3 or TRBV12-4 with TRBJ2-5, with D perhaps assigned TRBD1 or TRBD2 (5 bases each). This CDR3 contains 14 residues. The germline V and J ends were trimmed by 3 bases and 4 bases, with 12 bases remaining between them. CDR3 amino acids: CASSFAGARETQYF. The CDR3 nucleotides are TGTGCCAGCAGTTTTGCCGGGGCCCGAGAGACCCAGTACTTC.

The chain employs TRBV7-2 and TRBJ1-2, with TRBD1 matching 9 bases. The germline V gene has CDR1 SGHTA and CDR2 FQGNSA. With V trimmed by 0 bases and J by 8 bases, 13 bases remained unmatched. The CDR3 is 17 residues long. This CDR3 is CASSLALFNRGLEGYTF. The DNA for the CDR3 is TGTGCCAGCAGCTTAGCGCTGTTTAACAGGGGGCTGGAAGGCTACACCTTC.

This chain connects TRBV4-1 to TRBJ2-1; 8 nucleotides agree with TRBD2. Germline values: CDR1 MGHRA, CDR2 YSYEKL. With 0 bases clipped from V and 4 bases from J, the junction kept 5 bases outside the gene matches. CDR3 length: 16 amino acids. The CDR3 loop is CASSQEVGLVYNEQFF. The DNA for the CDR3 is TGCGCCAGCAGCCAAGAAGTGGGACTAGTTTACAATGAGCAGTTCTTC.

The J gene is TRBJ2-1, the V gene TRBV2; weak D call: TRBD2 (6 bases). The CDR3 sequence is 13 residues long. CDR1 is SNHLY and CDR2 is FYNNEI in the germline V gene. The V and J ends lost 2 bases and 16 bases respectively, with 18 bases between them. CDR3 loop: CASSETPGTRRFF. DNA of the CDR3: TGTGCCAGCAGTGAAACCCCCGGGACTCGTCGCTTCTTC. The complete variable domain, with remaining parts taken from reference TRBV2 and TRBJ2-1, reads EPEVTQTPSHQVTQMGQEVILRCVPISNHLYFYWYRQILGQKVEFLVSFYNNEISEKSEIFDDQFSVERPDGSNFTLKIRSTKLEDSAMYFCASSETPGTRRFFGPGTRLTVL.

Many counts were recorded for this clonotype. J is TRBJ2-4 and V is TRBV12-3 or TRBV12-4, with 14 bases lining up with TRBD2. This CDR3 comprises 14 residues. The ends lost 7 bases at V and 8 bases at J; junction bases unmatched: 4. This CDR3 is CASKGLAGGYIQYF. DNA of the CDR3: TGTGCCAGCAAAGGACTAGCGGGAGGATACATTCAGTACTTC.